What follows are 20 T cell receptor beta chains derived from one specimen sequenced in a study of control samples from healthy donors and cancer patients. Profiling relied on immunoSEQ multiplex PCR, and the TCRdb table lists in-frame clones only, not all of them. The repertoire has tens of thousands of clones, roughly 86% of them found once; the top ten carry 5.5% to 7%. The sequenced sample was blood. These receptors all come from a man in his forties or fifties in good health.

The chain links TRBV15 to TRBJ1-2, with 9 bases aligning to TRBD1. Germline CDR1 LNHNV, CDR2 YYDKDF (reference sequence). V dropped 1 base and J dropped 2; count of bases not matched to a gene: 5. CDR3 length: 16 amino acids. The CDR3 DNA follows: TGTGCCACCAGCAGAGGGACAGGGGAATTGAACTATGGCTACACCTTC. This codes for CATSRGTGELNYGYTF.

This clone has just a few counts. V gene TRBV7-2 combines with J gene TRBJ1-2, with TRBD1 matching over 7 bases. The CDR3 length is 14 residues. CDR1 and CDR2 (germline): SGHTA, FQGNSA. The ends lost 5 bases at V and 0 bases at J; junction bases unmatched: 3. In nucleotides, the CDR3 is TGTGCCAGCAGCCCAGGGGGGACTAACTATGGCTACACCTTC. It codes for CASSPGGTNYGYTF.

Notes on this clone: Within the sample, other DNA sequences also encode this same CDR3. V and J are TRBV5-1 and TRBJ2-7; D gene unclear. The CDR3 totals 11 residues. V lost 5 bases and J lost 3, with 6 bases in between. CDR1 and CDR2 (germline): SGHRS, YFSETQ. CDR3 loop: CASSGGYEQYF. The CDR3 DNA reads as TGCGCCAGCAGTGGTGGCTACGAGCAGTACTTC.

The chain employs TRBV11-3 and TRBJ1-1; D not certain. Germline V gene data show CDR1 as SGHNT and CDR2 as YENEEA. There are 15 residues in the CDR3. V was cut by 1 base and J by 0 bases, with 9 bases left in between. CDR3 bases: TGTGCCAGCAGCTTAGGTCCGGGCATGAACACTGAAGCTTTCTTT. Residues: CASSLGPGMNTEAFF. Drawing the rest from reference TRBV11-3 and TRBJ1-1, the complete variable domain is EAGVVQSPRYKIIEKKQPVAFWCNPISGHNTLYWYLQNLGQGPELLIRYENEEAVDDSQLPKDRFSAERLKGVDSTLKIQPAELGDSAVYLCASSLGPGMNTEAFFGQGTRLTVV.

The CDR3 DNA sequence: TGTGCCAGCAGTTACGGCTCGGGGGAAGAGACCCAGTACTTC. This translates into CASSYGSGEETQYF. V is TRBV6-6 and J is TRBJ2-5, with D perhaps TRBD2 (6 bases). Trimming took 2 bases from V and 3 from J, leaving 10 bases between them. Germline CDR1 reads MNHNY; CDR2 reads SVGAGI (reference sequence). The CDR3 spans 14 residues.

J is TRBJ1-5 and V is TRBV7-2; no clear D gene. Germline CDR1 and CDR2: SGHTA and FQGNSA. This CDR3 contains 15 residues. Deletions cut 2 bases from V and 0 bases from J, with 8 bases between. The CDR3 DNA reads TGTGCCAGCAGCTTACGGGGAGGTAGCAATCAGCCCCAGCATTTT. Translation: CASSLRGGSNQPQHF.

The chain combines TRBV11-2 with TRBJ2-1; TRBD2 matches 8 bases. J gave up 2 bases and V 5 bases, and 5 bases lay outside the gene matches. CDR1 and CDR2 (germline): SGHAT, FQNNGV. CDR3 length: 15 amino acids. The CDR3 coding sequence is TGTGCCAGCAGCCCGAGCGGGGGAGCCTACAATGAGCAGTTCTTC. Its translation: CASSPSGGAYNEQFF.

This clone was seen a few times. The chain couples TRBV6-5 to TRBJ2-2, with D possibly matching TRBD1 (5 bases). This CDR3 has 16 amino acids. Germline lookup yields CDR1 MNHEY and CDR2 SVGAGI. The V end was cut by 2 bases, the J end by 5 bases, with 15 bases between. In nucleotides, the CDR3 is TGTGCCAGCAGTTACGTGGGGCCAACAGGAACCGGGGAGCTGTTTTTT. Amino acids: CASSYVGPTGTGELFF.

This chain uses TRBV13 with TRBJ2-3, with TRBD1 as a possible D gene (6 bases). The V gene lost 0 bases and the J gene lost 5 bases, with 12 bases spanning the gap. This CDR3 has 15 residues. Germline CDR1 is PRHDT and CDR2 is FYEKMQ (reference sequence). CDR3 region: CASSLGAGVIDTQYF. CDR3 nucleotide sequence: TGTGCCAGCAGCTTAGGGGCAGGGGTCATAGATACGCAGTATTTT.

The chain couples TRBV2 to TRBJ2-5, with TRBD1 identical over 8 bases. Germline values: CDR1 SNHLY, CDR2 FYNNEI. This CDR3 is 16 amino acids long. V trimming: 4 bases; J trimming: 2 bases; junction bases outside the gene matches: 9. The CDR3 sequence is CASSVWSDRGQETQYF. In nucleotides, the CDR3 is TGTGCCAGCAGTGTGTGGTCCGACAGGGGTCAAGAGACCCAGTACTTC.

DNA of the CDR3: TGTGCCAGCAGCCACAGAGTTTACGAGCAGTACTTC. Translating gives CASSHRVYEQYF. The chain carries TRBV14 and TRBJ2-7; no reliable D call. The CDR3 totals 12 residues. Trimming removed 3 bases from V and 4 bases from J, with 7 bases in between. Germline-derived CDR1 and CDR2 are SGHDN and FVKESK.

The genes are TRBV6-5 and TRBJ2-5, with D possibly matching TRBD1 (5 bases). This CDR3 region has 11 residues. Trimming took off 9 bases at V and 7 bases at J, with 12 bases between the two ends. Per the germline V gene, CDR1 is MNHEY and CDR2 is SVGAGI. The CDR3 loop is CASQGLGTQYF. The CDR3 nucleotides read TGTGCCAGTCAGGGTTTAGGGACCCAGTACTTC.

The chain carries TRBV6-1 and TRBJ1-2, with D unresolved. V was clipped by 2 bases and J by 8 bases, with 12 bases between them. The germline V gene encodes CDR1 MNHNS and CDR2 SASEGT. The CDR3 covers 13 residues. CDR3 amino acids: CASSESESSGYTF. In nucleotides, the CDR3 is TGTGCCAGCAGTGAAAGTGAAAGTTCCGGCTACACCTTC.

The rearrangement links TRBV18 to TRBJ2-5, with 9 nucleotides matching TRBD2. The CDR3 totals 15 residues. Germline trimming cut 3 bases from V and 5 bases from J; bases unmatched to any gene: 7. Germline CDR1 KGHSH, CDR2 LQKENI. This chain's CDR3 is CASSPTASGVETQYF. As DNA, the CDR3 is TGTGCCAGCTCACCGACTGCTAGCGGGGTGGAGACCCAGTACTTC.

CDR3 sequence: CASTPTAGTYGYTF. The CDR3 coding sequence is TGCGCCAGCACACCGACGGCGGGTACCTATGGCTACACCTTC. J is TRBJ1-2 and V is TRBV5-1; no reliable D call. The CDR3 has 14 amino acids. Trimming pared 6 bases from V and 4 bases from J, leaving 16 bases between. CDR1 is SGHRS, CDR2 YFSETQ, per germline.

CDR3 region: CSDLDRDTDTQYF. The CDR3 DNA reads as TGCAGCGATTTGGACAGGGATACAGATACGCAGTATTTT. The chain couples TRBV29-1 to TRBJ2-3, with 8 nucleotides matching TRBD1. The CDR3 spans 13 residues. V lost 7 bases, J lost 3 bases, and 6 bases stayed unmatched. Germline-derived CDR1 and CDR2 are SQVTM and ANQGSEA.

The rearrangement links TRBV5-1 to TRBJ1-2; D ambiguous. Looked up from germline, CDR1 is SGHRS and CDR2 is YFSETQ. This CDR3 is 13 amino acids long. V was shortened by 3 bases and J by 1 base, with 7 bases between the two germline ends. The chain's CDR3 is CASSSLYNYGYTF. The CDR3 nucleotides are TGCGCCAGCAGCTCCCTATATAACTATGGCTACACCTTC. Full variable domain (missing parts from reference TRBV5-1 and TRBJ1-2): KAGVTQTPRYLIKTRGQQVTLSCSPISGHRSVSWYQQTPGQGLQFLFEYFSETQRNKGNFPGRFSGRQFSNSRSEMNVSTLELGDSALYLCASSSLYNYGYTFGSGTRLTVV.

CDR3 DNA: TGTGCCAGCAGCGTAGATGGACAGGGCTACGGAAACACCATATATTTT. Translating gives CASSVDGQGYGNTIYF. The chain employs TRBV9 and TRBJ1-3; TRBD1 agrees at 8 bases. Germline V CDR1 and CDR2: SGDLS, YYNGEE. After removal of 0 bases from V and 4 bases from J, the junction contained 6 bases not matched to a gene. The CDR3 sequence is 16 residues long.

The gene calls are TRBV10-2 and TRBJ2-5; TRBD2 matches at 9 bases. V shed 9 bases and J 10 bases; nucleotides not matched to a gene: 12. The CDR3 sequence is 13 residues long. The germline CDR1 and CDR2 sequences are WSHSY and SAAADI. The CDR3 spells CASSGGLGKDQYF. CDR3 bases: TGCGCCAGTAGCGGGGGCCTCGGGAAGGACCAGTACTTC.

The chain is built from TRBV5-4 and TRBJ2-1; D remains ambiguous. Germline V gene sequence: CDR1 SGHNT, CDR2 YYREEE (reference sequence). This CDR3 spans 13 amino acids. V lost 3 bases to trimming and J lost 5 bases, with 9 bases between them. CDR3 sequence reads: CASSSGLDNEQFF. The CDR3 DNA is TGTGCCAGCAGCTCTGGGCTAGACAATGAGCAGTTCTTC.